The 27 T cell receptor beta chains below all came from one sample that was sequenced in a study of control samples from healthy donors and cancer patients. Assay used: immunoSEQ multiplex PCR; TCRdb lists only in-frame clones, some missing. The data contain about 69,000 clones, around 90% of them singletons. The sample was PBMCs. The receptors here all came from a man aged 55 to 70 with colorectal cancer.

The CDR3 reads CASSLEARGLNEQYF. The CDR3 DNA reads TGCGCCAGCAGCTTGGAGGCCAGGGGGCTCAACGAGCAGTACTTC. The chain has TRBV5-1 and TRBJ2-7; 8 nucleotides line up with TRBD1. Germline CDR1 is SGHRS and CDR2 is YFSETQ. Trimming at V came to 0 bases and at J to 5 bases, leaving 7 bases not matched to a gene. CDR3 length: 15 amino acids. The full variable domain, in which reference TRBV5-1 and TRBJ2-7 provide the parts outside the CDR3, is KAGVTQTPRYLIKTRGQQVTLSCSPISGHRSVSWYQQTPGQGLQFLFEYFSETQRNKGNFPGRFSGRQFSNSRSEMNVSTLELGDSALYLCASSLEARGLNEQYFGPGTRLTVT.

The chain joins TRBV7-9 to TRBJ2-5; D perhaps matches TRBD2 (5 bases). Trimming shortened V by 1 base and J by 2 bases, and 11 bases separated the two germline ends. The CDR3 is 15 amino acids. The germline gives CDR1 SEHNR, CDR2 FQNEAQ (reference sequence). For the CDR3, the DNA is TGTGCCAGCAGCTTAGTGGGGAGCCCGCAAGAGACCCAGTACTTC. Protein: CASSLVGSPQETQYF.

In DNA, the CDR3 is TGTGCCAGCAGAGAAAGCAGGGGCCGGGATTCACCCCTCCACTTT. The encoded protein is CASRESRGRDSPLHF. V usage is TRBV2 and J usage is TRBJ1-6; TRBD1 is a possible D gene (6 bases). Germline V lookup: CDR1 SNHLY, CDR2 FYNNEI. The CDR3 has 15 residues. V was cut by 6 bases and J by 8 bases, with 17 bases left in between.

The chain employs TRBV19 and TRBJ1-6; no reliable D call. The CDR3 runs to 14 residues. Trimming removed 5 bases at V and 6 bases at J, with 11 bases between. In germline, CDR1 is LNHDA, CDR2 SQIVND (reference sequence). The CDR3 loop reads CASSRGSSNSPLHF. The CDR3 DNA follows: TGTGCCAGTAGTCGGGGTTCTTCTAATTCACCCCTCCACTTT.

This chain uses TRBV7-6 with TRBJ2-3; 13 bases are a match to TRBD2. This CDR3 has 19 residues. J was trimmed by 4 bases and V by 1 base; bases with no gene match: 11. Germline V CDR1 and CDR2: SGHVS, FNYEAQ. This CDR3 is CASSLVGLAGTRDADTQYF. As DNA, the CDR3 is TGTGCCAGCAGCTTAGTGGGACTAGCGGGGACCCGCGACGCAGATACGCAGTATTTT.

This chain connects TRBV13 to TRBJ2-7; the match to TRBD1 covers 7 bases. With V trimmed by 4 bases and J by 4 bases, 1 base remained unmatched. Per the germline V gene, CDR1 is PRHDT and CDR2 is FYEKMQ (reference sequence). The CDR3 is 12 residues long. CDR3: CASSYRGYEQYF. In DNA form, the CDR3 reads TGTGCCAGCAGCTACAGGGGATACGAGCAGTACTTC.

The CDR3 nucleotides are TGTGCCTGGAGTGAGCAGACAGGGGGCCTGAAGCCCCAGCATTTT. Its translation: CAWSEQTGGLKPQHF. The gene calls are TRBV30 and TRBJ1-5, with TRBD1 matching 10 bases. Trimming removed 1 base from V and 8 bases from J; junction bases left unmatched: 8. CDR1 is GTSNPN and CDR2 is SVGIG in the germline V gene (reference sequence). The CDR3 is made up of 15 amino acids.

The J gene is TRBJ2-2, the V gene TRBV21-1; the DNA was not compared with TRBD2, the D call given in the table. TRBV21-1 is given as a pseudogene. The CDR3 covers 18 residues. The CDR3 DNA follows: TGTGCCAGCAGCAAAGCGCGGGCTAGCGGGGCCGGGGCCGGGGAGCTGTTTTTT. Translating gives CASSKARASGAGAGELFF.

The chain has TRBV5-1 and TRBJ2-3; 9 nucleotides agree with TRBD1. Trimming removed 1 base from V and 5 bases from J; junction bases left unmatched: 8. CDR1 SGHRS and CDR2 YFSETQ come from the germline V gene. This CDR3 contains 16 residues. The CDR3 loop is CASSLPRQGVGDTQYF. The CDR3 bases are TGCGCCAGCAGCTTGCCCAGACAGGGGGTGGGAGATACGCAGTATTTT.

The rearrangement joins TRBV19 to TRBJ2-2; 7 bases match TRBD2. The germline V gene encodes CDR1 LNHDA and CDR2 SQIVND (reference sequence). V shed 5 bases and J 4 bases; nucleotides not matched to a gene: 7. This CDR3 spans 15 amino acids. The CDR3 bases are TGTGCCAGTAGTTCGAGCGGGGCTCGCACCGGGGAGCTGTTTTTT. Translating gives CASSSSGARTGELFF.

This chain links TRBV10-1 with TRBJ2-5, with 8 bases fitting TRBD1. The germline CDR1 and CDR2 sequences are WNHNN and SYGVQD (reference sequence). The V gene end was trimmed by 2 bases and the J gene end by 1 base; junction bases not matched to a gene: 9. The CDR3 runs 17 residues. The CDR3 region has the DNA TGCGCCAGCAGTGAGCGGGGCAGGGGGCATCGCCAAGAGACCCAGTACTTC. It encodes CASSERGRGHRQETQYF.

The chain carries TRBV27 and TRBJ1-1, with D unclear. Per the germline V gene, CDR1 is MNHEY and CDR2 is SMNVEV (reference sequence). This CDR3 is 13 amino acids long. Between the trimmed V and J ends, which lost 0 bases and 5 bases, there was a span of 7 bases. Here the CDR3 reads CASSLSGQTEAFF. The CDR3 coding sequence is TGTGCCAGCAGTTTATCAGGGCAGACTGAAGCTTTCTTT.

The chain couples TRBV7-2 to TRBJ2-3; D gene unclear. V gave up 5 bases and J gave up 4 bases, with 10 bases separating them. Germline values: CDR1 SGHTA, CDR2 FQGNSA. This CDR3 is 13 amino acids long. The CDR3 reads CASSPSRADTQYF. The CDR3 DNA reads TGTGCCAGCAGCCCCTCTAGGGCAGATACGCAGTATTTT.

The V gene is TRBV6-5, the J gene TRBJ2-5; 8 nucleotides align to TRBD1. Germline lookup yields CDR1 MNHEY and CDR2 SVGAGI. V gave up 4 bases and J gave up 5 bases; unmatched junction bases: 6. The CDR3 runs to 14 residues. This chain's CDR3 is CASSSQGAPETQYF. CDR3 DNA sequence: TGTGCCAGCAGTTCCCAGGGGGCGCCGGAGACCCAGTACTTC.

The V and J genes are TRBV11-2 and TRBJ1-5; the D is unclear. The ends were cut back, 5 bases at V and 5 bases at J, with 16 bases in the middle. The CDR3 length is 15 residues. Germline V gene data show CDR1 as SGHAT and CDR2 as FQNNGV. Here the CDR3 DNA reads TGTGCCAGCAGCCCCCGGGGATCCACGGATCAGCCCCAGCATTTT. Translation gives CASSPRGSTDQPQHF. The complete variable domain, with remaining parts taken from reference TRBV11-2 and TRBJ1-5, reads EAGVAQSPRYKIIEKRQSVAFWCNPISGHATLYWYQQILGQGPKLLIQFQNNGVVDDSQLPKDRFSAERLKGVDSTLKIQPAKLEDSAVYLCASSPRGSTDQPQHFGDGTRLSIL.

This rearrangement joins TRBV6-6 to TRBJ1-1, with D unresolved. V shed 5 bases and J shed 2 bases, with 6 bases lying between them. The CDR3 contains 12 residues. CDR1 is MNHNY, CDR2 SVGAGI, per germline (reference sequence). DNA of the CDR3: TGTGCCAGCAGTGTCGTAAACACTGAAGCTTTCTTT. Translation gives CASSVVNTEAFF.

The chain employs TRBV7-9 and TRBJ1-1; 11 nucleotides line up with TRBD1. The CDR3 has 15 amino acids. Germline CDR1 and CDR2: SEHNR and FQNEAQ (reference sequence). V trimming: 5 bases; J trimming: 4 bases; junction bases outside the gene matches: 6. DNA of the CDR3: TGTGCCAGCAGCGCCATTGGACAGGGGGCCACTGAAGCTTTCTTT. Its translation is CASSAIGQGATEAFF. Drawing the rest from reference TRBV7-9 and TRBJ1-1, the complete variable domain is DTGVSQNPRHKITKRGQNVTFRCDPISEHNRLYWYRQTLGQGPEFLTYFQNEAQLEKSRLLSDRFSAERPKGSFSTLEIQRTEQGDSAMYLCASSAIGQGATEAFFGQGTRLTVV.

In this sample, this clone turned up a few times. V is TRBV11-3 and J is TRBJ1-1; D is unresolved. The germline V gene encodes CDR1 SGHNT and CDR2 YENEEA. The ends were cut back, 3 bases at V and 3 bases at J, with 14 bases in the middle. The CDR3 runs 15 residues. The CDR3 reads CASSLLGGRYTEAFF. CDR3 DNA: TGTGCCAGCAGCTTGTTGGGAGGGCGATACACTGAAGCTTTCTTT.

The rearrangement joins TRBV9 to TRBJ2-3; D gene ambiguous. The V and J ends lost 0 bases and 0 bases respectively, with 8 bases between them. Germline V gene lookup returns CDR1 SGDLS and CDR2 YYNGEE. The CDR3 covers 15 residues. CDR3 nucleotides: TGTGCCAGCAGCGTAGTGGGTTTTAGCACAGATACGCAGTATTTT. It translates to CASSVVGFSTDTQYF.

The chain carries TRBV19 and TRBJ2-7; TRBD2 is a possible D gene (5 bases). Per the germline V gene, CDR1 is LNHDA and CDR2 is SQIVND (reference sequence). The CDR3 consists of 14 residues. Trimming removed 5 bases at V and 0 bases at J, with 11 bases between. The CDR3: CASSSQGLSYEQYF. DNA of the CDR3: TGTGCCAGTAGTTCCCAAGGACTCTCCTACGAGCAGTACTTC.

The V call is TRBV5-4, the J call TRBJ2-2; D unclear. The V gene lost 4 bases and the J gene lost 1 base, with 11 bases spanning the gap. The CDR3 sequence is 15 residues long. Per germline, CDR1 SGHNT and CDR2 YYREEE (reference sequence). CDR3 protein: CASSPADGNTGELFF. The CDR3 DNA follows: TGTGCCAGCAGCCCCGCGGACGGGAACACCGGGGAGCTGTTTTTT.

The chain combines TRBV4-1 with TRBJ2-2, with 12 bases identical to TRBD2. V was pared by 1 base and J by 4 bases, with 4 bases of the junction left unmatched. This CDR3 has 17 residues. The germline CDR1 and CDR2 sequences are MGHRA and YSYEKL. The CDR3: CASSQGTSGAGTGELFF. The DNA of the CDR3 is TGCGCCAGCAGCCAAGGGACTAGCGGGGCGGGCACCGGGGAGCTGTTTTTT.

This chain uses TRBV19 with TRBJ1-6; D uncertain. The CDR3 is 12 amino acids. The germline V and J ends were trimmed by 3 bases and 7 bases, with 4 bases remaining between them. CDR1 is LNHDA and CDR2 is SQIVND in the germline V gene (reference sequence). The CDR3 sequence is CASSMGNSPLHF. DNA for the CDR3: TGTGCCAGTAGTATGGGAAATTCACCCCTCCACTTT.

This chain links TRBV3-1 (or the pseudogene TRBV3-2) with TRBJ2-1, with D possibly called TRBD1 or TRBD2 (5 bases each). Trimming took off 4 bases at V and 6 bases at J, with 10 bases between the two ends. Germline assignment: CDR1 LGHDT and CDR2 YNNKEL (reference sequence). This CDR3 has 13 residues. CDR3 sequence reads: CASSLGPLNEQFF. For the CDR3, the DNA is TGTGCCAGCAGCCTGGGACCCCTCAATGAGCAGTTCTTC.

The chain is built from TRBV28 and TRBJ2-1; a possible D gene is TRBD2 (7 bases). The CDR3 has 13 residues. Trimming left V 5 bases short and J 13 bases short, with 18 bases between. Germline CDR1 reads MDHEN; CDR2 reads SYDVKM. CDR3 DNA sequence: TGTGCCAGCAGTCCCCCCGGGGGGCGCGTACAGTTCTTC. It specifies CASSPPGGRVQFF.

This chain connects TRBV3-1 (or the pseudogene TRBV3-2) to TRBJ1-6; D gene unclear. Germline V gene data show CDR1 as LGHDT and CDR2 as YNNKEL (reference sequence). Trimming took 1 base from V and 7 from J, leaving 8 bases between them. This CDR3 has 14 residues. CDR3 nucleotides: TGTGCCAGCAGCCAAGGTCCCCGGAATTCACCCCTCCACTTT. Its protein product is CASSQGPRNSPLHF.

The CDR3 loop is CASIPGTVGIHEQYF. The CDR3 coding sequence is TGTGCCAGCATCCCCGGGACAGTGGGCATCCACGAGCAGTACTTC. The chain recombines TRBV6-2 or TRBV6-3 with TRBJ2-7; TRBD1 agrees at 7 bases. CDR1 is MNHEY, CDR2 SVGEGT, per germline. The J segment lost 5 bases and the V segment lost 7 bases, leaving 14 bases of the junction unmatched. The CDR3 is made up of 15 amino acids.